A selection of T cell receptor beta chains follows, all from one sample in a study of cytomegalovirus exposure and HLA in healthy donors. The assay was immunoSEQ multiplex PCR, and TCRdb's table has in-frame clones only and misses some. The table includes a few hundred thousand clones, about 90% detected once. Sequencing used PBMCs. Receptors originate from a girl aged 2 to 10 in good health and CMV-seronegative. Each CDR3 is given without its conserved first and last residue.

j_call | v_call | cdr3_aa
TRBJ1-6 | TRBV5-4 | ASSLGQGASYNSPLH
TRBJ1-4 | TRBV7-8 | ASSRDATNEKLF
TRBJ1-1 | TRBV11-2 | ASSLVPRSEAF
TRBJ1-3 | TRBV18 | ASSPRTADSGNTIY
TRBJ2-5 | TRBV6-1 | ASGRQVQETQY
TRBJ1-6 | TRBV11-2 | ASSFSQDSPLH
TRBJ2-1 | TRBV9 | ASSVGTRGLDEQF
TRBJ2-1 | TRBV29-1 | SVEGRGTSMGGEQF
TRBJ1-1 | TRBV27 | ASSLQGTGIKTF
TRBJ2-7 | TRBV25-1 | ASIGTGDSEQY
TRBJ2-1 | TRBV27 | ASSSPGLAGKSSYNEQF
TRBJ2-4 | TRBV5-6 | ASSGRQGRGWNIQY
TRBJ2-2 | TRBV19 | ASSVGQAGELF
TRBJ2-7 | TRBV5-1 | ASRGLSYEQY
TRBJ2-7 | TRBV2 | ASKRGGESYEQY
TRBJ2-6 | TRBV10-3 | AISESSQARSGANVLT
TRBJ1-1 | TRBV9 | ASSVGGRVGDTEAF
TRBJ2-1 | TRBV19 | ASSIRAGHNEQF
TRBJ2-5 | TRBV2 | ASPDFEETQY
TRBJ1-6 | TRBV9 | ASSVGGGTGPLH
TRBJ2-7 | TRBV5-4 | ASSLVAGVDEQY
TRBJ2-3 | TRBV5-6 | ASSRGGTGGPTDTQY
TRBJ1-1 | TRBV2 | ASSHRGQGPNEAF
TRBJ1-3 | TRBV6-5 | ASSYSLSVSGNTIY
TRBJ2-3 | TRBV5-7 | ASSLVDTSTDTQY
TRBJ1-2 | TRBV4-1 | ASSQDSGVNYGYT
TRBJ1-1 | TRBV27 | ASSSVNTEAF
TRBJ1-4 | TRBV5-1 | ASSLSPSGERLNEKLF
TRBJ1-3 | TRBV10-2 | ASTPAGNTIY
TRBJ2-2 | TRBV6-5 | ASSYEWGSTGELF
TRBJ2-7 | TRBV4-1 | ASSQDAGGYEQY
TRBJ1-5 | TRBV6-6 | ASSYRDRSNQPQH
TRBJ2-5 | TRBV30 | AWSVRRGETQY
TRBJ2-3 | TRBV28 | ASSDGEHTDTQY
TRBJ2-1 | TRBV7-9 | ASSLAGAPPYNEQF
. | TRBV6-5 | ASSYLTSASYEQY
TRBJ1-2 | TRBV6-5 | ASKRDNANYGYT
TRBJ2-7 | TRBV19 | ASSRTGSNYEQY
TRBJ1-2 | TRBV5-4 | ASSLLTGGNYGYT
TRBJ2-1 | TRBV30 | AWTGSGNEQF
TRBJ1-6 | TRBV2 | ASGGGWTVDSPLH
TRBJ1-5 | TRBV6-1 | ASSGPDQPQH
TRBJ2-5 | TRBV5-4 | ASSPDRGVETQY
TRBJ2-7 | TRBV10-3 | AISESQGSYEQY
TRBJ2-7 | TRBV6-5 | ASSYKLGGEQY
TRBJ2-7 | TRBV5-4 | ASALGTGYTYEQY